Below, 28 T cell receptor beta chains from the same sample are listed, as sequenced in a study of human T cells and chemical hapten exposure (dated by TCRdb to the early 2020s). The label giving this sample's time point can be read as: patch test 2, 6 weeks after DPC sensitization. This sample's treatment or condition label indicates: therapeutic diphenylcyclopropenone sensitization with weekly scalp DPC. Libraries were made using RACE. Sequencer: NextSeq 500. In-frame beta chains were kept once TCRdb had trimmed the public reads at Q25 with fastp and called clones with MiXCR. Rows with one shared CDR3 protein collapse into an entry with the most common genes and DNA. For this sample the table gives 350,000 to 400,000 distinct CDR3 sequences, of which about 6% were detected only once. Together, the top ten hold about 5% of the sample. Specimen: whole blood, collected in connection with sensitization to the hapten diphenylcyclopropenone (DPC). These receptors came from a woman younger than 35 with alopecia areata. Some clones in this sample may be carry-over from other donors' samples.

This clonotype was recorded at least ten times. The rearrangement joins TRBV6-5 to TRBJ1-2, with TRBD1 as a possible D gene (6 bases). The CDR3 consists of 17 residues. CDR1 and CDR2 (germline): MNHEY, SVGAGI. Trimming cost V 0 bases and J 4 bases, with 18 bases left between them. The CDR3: CASSYSGQGRPPYGYTF. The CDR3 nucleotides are TGTGCCAGCAGTTACTCTGGGCAGGGGCGTCCCCCCTATGGCTACACCTTC.

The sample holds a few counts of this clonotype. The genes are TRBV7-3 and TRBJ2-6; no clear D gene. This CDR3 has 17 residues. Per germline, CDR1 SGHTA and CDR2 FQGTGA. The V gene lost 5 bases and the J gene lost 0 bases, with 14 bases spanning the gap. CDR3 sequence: CASSPSVGISGANVLTF. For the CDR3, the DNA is TGTGCCAGCAGCCCCTCCGTAGGGATCTCTGGGGCCAACGTCCTGACTTTC.

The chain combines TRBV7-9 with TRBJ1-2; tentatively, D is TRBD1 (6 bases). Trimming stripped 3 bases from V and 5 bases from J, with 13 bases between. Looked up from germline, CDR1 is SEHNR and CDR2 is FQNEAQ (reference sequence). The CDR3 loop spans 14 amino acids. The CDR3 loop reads CASSLQGLPYGYTF. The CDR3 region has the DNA TGTGCCAGCAGCTTGCAGGGGTTGCCTTATGGCTACACCTTC.

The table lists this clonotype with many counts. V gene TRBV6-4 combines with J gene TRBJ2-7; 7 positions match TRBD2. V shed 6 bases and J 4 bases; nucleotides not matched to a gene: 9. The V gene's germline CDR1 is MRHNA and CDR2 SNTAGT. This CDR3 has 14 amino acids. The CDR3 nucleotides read TGTGCCAGCAGCCGGGACTCCGGGGGGTACGAGCAGTACTTC. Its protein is CASSRDSGGYEQYF.

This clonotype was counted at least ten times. The CDR3 DNA sequence: TGCAGCGTTCGGACAGGGGGCGCGATAAACAGCAATCAGCCCCAGCATTTT. It encodes CSVRTGGAINSNQPQHF. The chain has TRBV29-1 and TRBJ1-5, with 11 nucleotides matching TRBD1. Losses at the gene ends were 5 bases for V and 1 base for J; bases not matched to a gene: 10. The CDR3 contains 17 residues. Germline V gives CDR1 SQVTM, CDR2 ANQGSEA. The full variable domain, completed using reference TRBV29-1 and TRBJ1-5, is SAVISQKPSRDICQRGTSLTIQCQVDSQVTMMFWYRQQPGQSLTLIATANQGSEATYESGFVIDKFPISRPNLTFSTLTVSNMSPEDSSIYLCSVRTGGAINSNQPQHFGDGTRLSIL.

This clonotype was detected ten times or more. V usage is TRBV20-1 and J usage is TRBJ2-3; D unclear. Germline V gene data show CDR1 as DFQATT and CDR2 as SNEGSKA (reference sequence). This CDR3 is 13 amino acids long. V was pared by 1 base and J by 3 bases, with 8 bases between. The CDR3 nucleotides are TGCAGTGCTAGAGTACCTAGGACAGATACGCAGTATTTT. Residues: CSARVPRTDTQYF.

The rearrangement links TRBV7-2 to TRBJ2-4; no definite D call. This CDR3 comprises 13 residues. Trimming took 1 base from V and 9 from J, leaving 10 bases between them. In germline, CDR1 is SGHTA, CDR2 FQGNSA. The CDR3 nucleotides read TGTGCCAGCAGCTTAGGTTCATGGGGCATTCAGTACTTC. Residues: CASSLGSWGIQYF.

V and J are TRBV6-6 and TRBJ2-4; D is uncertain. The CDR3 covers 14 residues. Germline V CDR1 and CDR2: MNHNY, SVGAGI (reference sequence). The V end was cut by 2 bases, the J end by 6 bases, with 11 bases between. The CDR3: CASSYGIRRNIQYF. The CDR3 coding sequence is TGTGCCAGCAGTTACGGAATTCGACGAAACATTCAGTACTTC.

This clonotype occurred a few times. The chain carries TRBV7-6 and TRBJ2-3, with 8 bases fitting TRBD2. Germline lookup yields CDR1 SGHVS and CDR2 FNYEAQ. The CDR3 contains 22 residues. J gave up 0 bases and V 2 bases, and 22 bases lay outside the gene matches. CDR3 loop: CASSLSLGGGPTPFSSTDTQYF. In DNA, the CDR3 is TGTGCCAGCAGCTTATCCCTAGGCGGGGGGCCCACTCCCTTCTCTAGCACAGATACGCAGTATTTT.

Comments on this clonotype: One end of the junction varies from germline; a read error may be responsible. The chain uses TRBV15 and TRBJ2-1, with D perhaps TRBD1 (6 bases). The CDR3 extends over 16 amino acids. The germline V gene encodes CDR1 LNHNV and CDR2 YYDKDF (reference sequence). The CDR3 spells CATSRDWRGGSNEQFF. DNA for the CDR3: TGTGCAACCAGCAGAGATTGGAGAGGGGGATCGAATGAGCAGTTCTTC.

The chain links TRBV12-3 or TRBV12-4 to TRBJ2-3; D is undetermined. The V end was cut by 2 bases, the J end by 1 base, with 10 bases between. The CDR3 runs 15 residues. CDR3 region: CASSLRPAGTDTQYF. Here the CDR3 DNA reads TGTGCCAGCAGTTTAAGACCCGCGGGCACAGATACGCAGTATTTT.

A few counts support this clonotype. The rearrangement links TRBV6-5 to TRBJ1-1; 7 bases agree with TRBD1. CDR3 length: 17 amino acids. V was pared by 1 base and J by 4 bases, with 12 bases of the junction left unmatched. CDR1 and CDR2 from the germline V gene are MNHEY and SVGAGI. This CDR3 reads CASSYFRQGRSVTEAFF. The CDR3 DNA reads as TGTGCCAGCAGTTACTTCCGACAGGGTAGGAGTGTCACTGAAGCTTTCTTT.

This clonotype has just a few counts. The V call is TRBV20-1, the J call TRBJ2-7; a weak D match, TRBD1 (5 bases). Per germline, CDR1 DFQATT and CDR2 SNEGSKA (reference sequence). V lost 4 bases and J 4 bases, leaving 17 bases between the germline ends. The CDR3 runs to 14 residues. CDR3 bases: TGCAGTGCTATTCCAGGGCGAGTCCCGTACGAGCAGTACTTC. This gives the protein CSAIPGRVPYEQYF.

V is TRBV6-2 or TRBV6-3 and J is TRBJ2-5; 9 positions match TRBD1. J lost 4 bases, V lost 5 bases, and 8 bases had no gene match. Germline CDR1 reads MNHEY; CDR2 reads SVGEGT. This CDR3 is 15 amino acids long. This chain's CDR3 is CASSRTGEWRETQYF. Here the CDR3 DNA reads TGTGCCAGCAGTCGGACAGGGGAGTGGAGAGAGACCCAGTACTTC.

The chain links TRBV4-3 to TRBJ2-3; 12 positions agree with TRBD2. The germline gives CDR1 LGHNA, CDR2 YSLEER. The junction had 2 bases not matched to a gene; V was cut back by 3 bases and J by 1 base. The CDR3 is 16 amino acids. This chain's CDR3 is CASSHASGGGTDTQYF. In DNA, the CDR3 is TGCGCCAGCAGCCACGCTAGCGGGGGGGGCACAGATACGCAGTATTTT.

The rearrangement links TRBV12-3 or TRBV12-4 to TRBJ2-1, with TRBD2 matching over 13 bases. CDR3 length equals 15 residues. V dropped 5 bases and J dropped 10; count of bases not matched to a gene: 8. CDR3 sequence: CASSPTSGGKWEQFF. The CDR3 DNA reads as TGTGCCAGCAGTCCGACTAGCGGGGGGAAGTGGGAGCAGTTCTTC.

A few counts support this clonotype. CDR3 sequence (DNA): TGTGCCAGCAGTTTAGGGACTAGCGGTTACCAAGAGACCCAGTACTTC. Its protein is CASSLGTSGYQETQYF. The chain joins TRBV27 to TRBJ2-5, with TRBD2 matching 11 bases. The trim removed 2 bases at V and 0 bases at J, leaving 2 bases unmatched. Germline V lookup: CDR1 MNHEY, CDR2 SMNVEV (reference sequence). The CDR3 is 16 residues long.

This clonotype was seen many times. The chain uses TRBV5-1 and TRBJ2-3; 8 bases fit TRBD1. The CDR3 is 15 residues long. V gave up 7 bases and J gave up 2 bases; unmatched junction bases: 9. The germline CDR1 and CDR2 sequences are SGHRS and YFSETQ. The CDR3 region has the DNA TGCGCCAGCGGCGGCCAGGACAGGGCCACAGATACGCAGTATTTT. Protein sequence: CASGGQDRATDTQYF. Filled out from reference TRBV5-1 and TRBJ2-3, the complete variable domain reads KAGVTQTPRYLIKTRGQQVTLSCSPISGHRSVSWYQQTPGQGLQFLFEYFSETQRNKGNFPGRFSGRQFSNSRSEMNVSTLELGDSALYLCASGGQDRATDTQYFGPGTRLTVL.

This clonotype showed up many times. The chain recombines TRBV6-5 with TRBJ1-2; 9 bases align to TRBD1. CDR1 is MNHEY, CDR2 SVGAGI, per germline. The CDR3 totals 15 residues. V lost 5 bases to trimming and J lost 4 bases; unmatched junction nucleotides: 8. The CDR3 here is CASSTTGTGIYGYTF. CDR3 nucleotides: TGTGCCAGCAGTACGACCGGGACAGGGATCTATGGCTACACCTTC.

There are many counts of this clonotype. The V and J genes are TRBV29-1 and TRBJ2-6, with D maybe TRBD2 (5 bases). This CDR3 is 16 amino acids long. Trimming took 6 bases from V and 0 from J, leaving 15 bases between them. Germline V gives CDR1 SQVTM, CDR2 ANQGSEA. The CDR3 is CSVLKDFGSGANVLTF. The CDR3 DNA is TGCAGCGTCCTTAAGGACTTTGGCTCTGGGGCCAACGTCCTGACTTTC.

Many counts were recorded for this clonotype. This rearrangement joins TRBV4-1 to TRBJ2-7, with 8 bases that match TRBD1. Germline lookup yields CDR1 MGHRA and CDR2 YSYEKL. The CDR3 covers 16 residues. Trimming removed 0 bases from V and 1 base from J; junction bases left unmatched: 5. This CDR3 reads CASSQDHYRGSYEQYF. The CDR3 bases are TGCGCCAGCAGCCAAGATCACTACAGGGGGTCCTACGAGCAGTACTTC.

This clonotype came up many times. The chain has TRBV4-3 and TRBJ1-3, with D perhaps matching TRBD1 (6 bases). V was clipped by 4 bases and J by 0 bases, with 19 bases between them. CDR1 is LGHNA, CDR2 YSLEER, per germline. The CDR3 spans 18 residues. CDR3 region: CASSLIAGAQASGNTIYF. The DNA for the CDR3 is TGCGCCAGCAGCCTAATCGCAGGGGCCCAAGCCTCTGGAAACACCATATATTTT.

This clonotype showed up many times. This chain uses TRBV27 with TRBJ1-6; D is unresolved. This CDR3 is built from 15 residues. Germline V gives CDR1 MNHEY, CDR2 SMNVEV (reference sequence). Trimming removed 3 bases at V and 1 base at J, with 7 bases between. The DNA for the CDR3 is TGTGCCAGCAGTTTGTCCGGGTCCTATAATTCACCCCTCCACTTT. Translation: CASSLSGSYNSPLHF.

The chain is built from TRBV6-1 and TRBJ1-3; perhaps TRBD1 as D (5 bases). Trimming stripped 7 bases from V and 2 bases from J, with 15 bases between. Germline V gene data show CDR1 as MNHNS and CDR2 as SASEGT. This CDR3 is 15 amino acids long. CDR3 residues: CASTYDSFPGNTIYF. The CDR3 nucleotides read TGTGCCAGCACCTACGACAGCTTTCCTGGAAACACCATATATTTT.

CDR3 region: CASSQGALTDTQYF. Here the CDR3 DNA reads TGTGCCAGCTCACAGGGGGCCCTCACAGATACGCAGTATTTT. The chain links TRBV18 to TRBJ2-3; 7 bases map to TRBD1. Germline V gives CDR1 KGHSH, CDR2 LQKENI. The CDR3 is made up of 14 amino acids. Germline trimming cut 4 bases from V and 2 bases from J; bases unmatched to any gene: 3.

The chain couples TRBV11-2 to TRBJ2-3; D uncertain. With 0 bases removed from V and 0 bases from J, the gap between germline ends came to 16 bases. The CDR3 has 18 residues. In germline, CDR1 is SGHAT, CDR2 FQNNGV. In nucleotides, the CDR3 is TGTGCCAGCAGCTTAGAGTATACAACCGCTCCTAGCACAGATACGCAGTATTTT. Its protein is CASSLEYTTAPSTDTQYF.

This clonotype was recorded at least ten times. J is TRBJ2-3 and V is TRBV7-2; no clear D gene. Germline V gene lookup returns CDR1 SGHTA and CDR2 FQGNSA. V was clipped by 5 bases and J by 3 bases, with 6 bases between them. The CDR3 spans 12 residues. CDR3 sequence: CASSPWTDTQYF. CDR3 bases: TGTGCCAGCAGCCCATGGACAGATACGCAGTATTTT.

CDR3 nucleotide sequence: TGTGCGGGAGGGGACAGGGGTCGCAACTATGGCTACACCTTC. It translates to CAGGDRGRNYGYTF. The rearrangement links TRBV6-4 to TRBJ1-2; 10 bases match TRBD1. CDR1 is MRHNA and CDR2 is SNTAGT in the germline V gene. CDR3 length: 14 amino acids.